This T cell receptor (beta chain) was sequenced in a study of T cells after yellow fever vaccination (dated by TCRdb to the late 2010s). Broadly, across the study: The SMART-Seq v4 Ultra Low Input RNA kit was used to prepare libraries from fractions with low cell numbers. Bulk TCR alpha and beta repertoires were sequenced longitudinally to track T-cell clones before and after primary and booster YFV17D yellow fever vaccination. Two healthy male donors made up the cohort, one aged 18 to 30 years and the other aged 30 to 40 years. Blood samples were taken at several timepoints before and after primary and secondary immunization, and bulk PBMC replicates and cell subsets were isolated.

This clonotype was detected many times. Its target antigen remains unknown. No much larger clone is present one base from it, and per-base qualities are unavailable. The germline V gene (reference sequence) supplies CDR1 LNHDA and CDR2 SQIVND. Unmatched junction bases come to 20, with V trimmed by 3 bases and J by 5 bases. The cysteine opens and the phenylalanine closes a CDR3 of 19 amino acids. Only the CDR3 DNA is retained, 57 bases long and in frame from the first base. Explained via the paper, the treatment or condition label denotes: live attenuated yellow fever vaccine strain. A standard Ficoll-Paque protocol was used to isolate PBMCs from peripheral blood. Dynabeads CD4 and CD8 positive selection kits were used to isolate the CD4 and CD8 T-cell fractions. TriZol was used to extract RNA from bulk PBMCs, from CD4 and CD8 fractions, and from dextramer-positive and dextramer-negative fractions. Paper-wide results and their limitations: FACS-sorted repertoires could contain abundant contaminating clonotypes from the bulk population, so computational filtering was required. Because only two donors were included in the study, the extent to which the findings can be generalized is limited. Most clones expanded after primary vaccination were re-detected after the booster (just under 97% of CD4 and approximately 88% of CD8), suggesting broad memory maintenance. The secondary T-cell response was weaker than the primary response but faster, peaking on day 5 instead of day 15. A small share of clonotypes was detected in both CD4 and CD8 compartments, with the overlap likely arising from convergent recombination.

The reads were generated on an Illumina NovaSeq 6000. TCR cDNA was synthesized by 5'RACE template switching, through which a universal primer site and unique molecular identifiers were introduced. cDNA synthesis was primed from both the TCR alpha and TCR beta constant segments. Two PCR steps were used to amplify libraries, with sample barcodes and sequencing adapters being added in the second step. Sequencing of the libraries was done on either Illumina HiSeq 2500 (2x100 bp) or NovaSeq (2x150 bp). Per the source publication's procedure: Reads were demultiplexed and collapsed into UMI consensus sequences with MIGEC, and V(D)J alignment was performed with MiXCR. Using edgeR on replicate PBMC samples, clonotypes were called vaccine-responding if FDR was below 0.01 and the log2 fold change was above 5 up to day 15. Bulk clonotypes were assigned CD4 or CD8 identity according to which sequenced CD4 or CD8 repertoire held them at higher abundance. TCRdb reran the public reads through fastp at Q25 and MiXCR, keeping productive beta chains. Every distinct CDR3 protein forms one entry, paired with its most common genes and DNA. The V and J calls follow TCRdb's processing rather than the paper's. This sample is represented by some 150,000 distinct CDR3 sequences; 8% to 13% of them were singletons. The top ten constitute about 38% of the sample.

The receptor's source is a man aged 18 to 29 who received the YFV17D yellow fever vaccine. The chain joins TRBV19 to TRBJ2-5, with 8 middle bases fitting TRBD1. Sequencing used CD8+ T cells sorted from PBMCs, obtained 15 days after the yellow fever booster vaccination. In nucleotides, the sequence is TGTGCCAGTAGTATTGACAGCTTAGGGGGACAGGCTTCGAGGGAGACCCAGTACTTC. Protein translation: CASSIDSLGGQASRETQYF.